This is a list of T cell receptor beta chains from one sample in a study of blood T cell repertoires in COVID-19. Here immunoSEQ multiplex PCR was the method, and the copy in TCRdb shows in-frame clones only, minus some. The sample lists about 180,000 clones, approximately 82% occurring once. The sample was peripheral blood. Receptors were obtained from a woman of 80 years or more with active or convalescent COVID-19. Each CDR3 is given with its conserved first and last residue. The D gene is left open where the match is weak. Some rows have no size entry. The others give once, few or many, or a class for an expanded clone.

CDR3nt: TGTGCCAGCAGCTTCCCTAGCGCAGATACGCAGTATTTT
CDR3aa: CASSFPSADTQYF
v_gene: TRBV7-9
d_gene: -
j_gene: TRBJ2-3
abundance: -

CDR3nt: TGTGCCAGCAGTTTGACCCCGACTCACGGGGAGACCCAGTACTTC
CDR3aa: CASSLTPTHGETQYF
v_gene: TRBV5-4
d_gene: -
j_gene: TRBJ2-5
abundance: -

CDR3nt: TGCGCCAGCAGTCACCACGACGGGGGGCGCGTGACCGGGGAGCTGTTTTTT
CDR3aa: CASSHHDGGRVTGELFF
v_gene: TRBV23-1
d_gene: -
j_gene: TRBJ2-2
abundance: -

CDR3nt: TGCGCCAGCAGCTTGGGGGGCTCGAGCTCCTACAATGAGCAGTTCTTC
CDR3aa: CASSLGGSSSYNEQFF
v_gene: TRBV5-1
d_gene: -
j_gene: TRBJ2-1
abundance: -

CDR3nt: TGCGCCAGCAGCCCCGGGGGTGGGGGAACCTACGAGCAGTACTTC
CDR3aa: CASSPGGGGTYEQYF
v_gene: TRBV4-1
d_gene: -
j_gene: TRBJ2-7
abundance: -

CDR3nt: TGTGCCAGTAGTCCCCTCCTGGGGACAGGGGTGAACTATGGCTACACCTTC
CDR3aa: CASSPLLGTGVNYGYTF
v_gene: TRBV19
d_gene: TRBD1
j_gene: TRBJ1-2
abundance: -

CDR3nt: TGTGCCAGCAGCTCGATGGACAGGGCCCAAGAGACCCAGTACTTC
CDR3aa: CASSSMDRAQETQYF
v_gene: TRBV5-4
d_gene: TRBD1
j_gene: TRBJ2-5
abundance: -

CDR3nt: TGTGCCAGCAGCCCTGAGGCTACTTATGGCTACACCTTC
CDR3aa: CASSPEATYGYTF
v_gene: TRBV3-1/TRBV3-2
d_gene: -
j_gene: TRBJ1-2
abundance: -

CDR3nt: TGCGCCAGCAGCTTGGATTGGGACAGCCAAGAGACCCAGTACTTC
CDR3aa: CASSLDWDSQETQYF
v_gene: TRBV5-1
d_gene: TRBD1
j_gene: TRBJ2-5
abundance: -

CDR3nt: TGTGCCACCAGCAGAGATGGGCAGGGCTATGGCTACACCTTC
CDR3aa: CATSRDGQGYGYTF
v_gene: TRBV15
d_gene: -
j_gene: TRBJ1-2
abundance: -

CDR3nt: TGCGCCAGCAGCCCCGGACAGGGCCCCAATCAGCCCCAGCATTTT
CDR3aa: CASSPGQGPNQPQHF
v_gene: TRBV10-2
d_gene: TRBD1
j_gene: TRBJ1-5
abundance: -

CDR3nt: TGTGCCAGCAGGAGACTAGCGAATGACGAGCAGTACTTC
CDR3aa: CASRRLANDEQYF
v_gene: TRBV5-6
d_gene: TRBD2
j_gene: TRBJ2-7
abundance: -

CDR3nt: TGTGCCAGCAGCCAAGTTGGGGGCCTGGTCACCGGGGAGCTGTTTTTT
CDR3aa: CASSQVGGLVTGELFF
v_gene: TRBV3-1/TRBV3-2
d_gene: -
j_gene: TRBJ2-2
abundance: -

CDR3nt: TGTGCCAGCAGTGAATACCAGGGGGGAAGTGGCTACACCTTC
CDR3aa: CASSEYQGGSGYTF
v_gene: TRBV25-1
d_gene: TRBD1
j_gene: TRBJ1-2
abundance: -

CDR3nt: TGTGCCATCAGTGTGAGAGGCACCAACACTGAAGCTTTCTTT
CDR3aa: CAISVRGTNTEAFF
v_gene: TRBV10-3
d_gene: -
j_gene: TRBJ1-1
abundance: -

CDR3nt: TGTGCCAGCAGTGAATTAGGACTTGGGACTGAAGCTTTCTTT
CDR3aa: CASSELGLGTEAFF
v_gene: TRBV6-1
d_gene: -
j_gene: TRBJ1-1
abundance: -

CDR3nt: TGTGCCACCAGTGACCTGCACCGGGACAGGGGTCAAGAGACCCAGTACTTC
CDR3aa: CATSDLHRDRGQETQYF
v_gene: TRBV24-1
d_gene: TRBD1
j_gene: TRBJ2-5
abundance: -

CDR3nt: TGTGCCAGCAGCCCGGGTGGAGCGGGTGCTCACCACGAGCAGTACTTC
CDR3aa: CASSPGGAGAHHEQYF
v_gene: TRBV5-4
d_gene: -
j_gene: TRBJ2-7
abundance: -

CDR3nt: TGCAGTCTCCGAGGGGGAAACATTCAGTACTTC
CDR3aa: CSLRGGNIQYF
v_gene: TRBV20-1
d_gene: -
j_gene: TRBJ2-4
abundance: -

CDR3nt: TGTGCCAGCTCACCAGACAGGGCCACAGATACGCAGTATTTT
CDR3aa: CASSPDRATDTQYF
v_gene: TRBV18
d_gene: TRBD1
j_gene: TRBJ2-3
abundance: -

CDR3nt: TGTGCCAGCAGCCAAAAAAGGACAAACTATGGCTACACCTTC
CDR3aa: CASSQKRTNYGYTF
v_gene: TRBV14
d_gene: -
j_gene: TRBJ1-2
abundance: -

CDR3nt: TGTGCCAGCAGCAGCAGGGGGCGAAACACCATATATTTT
CDR3aa: CASSSRGRNTIYF
v_gene: TRBV14
d_gene: TRBD1
j_gene: TRBJ1-3
abundance: -

CDR3nt: TGTGCCAGCAGTACGGACAGGGTAGACACTGAAGCTTTCTTT
CDR3aa: CASSTDRVDTEAFF
v_gene: TRBV2
d_gene: TRBD1
j_gene: TRBJ1-1
abundance: few

CDR3nt: TGTGCCAGCAGCTTATTTCTCGGGGTGAAGACCTACGAGCAGTACTTC
CDR3aa: CASSLFLGVKTYEQYF
v_gene: TRBV5-6
d_gene: -
j_gene: TRBJ2-7
abundance: -

CDR3nt: TGTGCCAGCAGTTCTTTCAGGACAGGGGGCGGAAGCAATCAGCCCCAGCATTTT
CDR3aa: CASSSFRTGGGSNQPQHF
v_gene: TRBV2
d_gene: TRBD1
j_gene: TRBJ1-5
abundance: -

CDR3nt: TGTGCCAGCAGCTTGGCAAGCGGGAGGGTCACAGATACGCAGTATTTT
CDR3aa: CASSLASGRVTDTQYF
v_gene: TRBV5-6
d_gene: TRBD2
j_gene: TRBJ2-3
abundance: -

CDR3nt: TGTGCCAGCAGCGCCAGACAGGGCCTGAAGGGTAATGAGCAGTTCTTC
CDR3aa: CASSARQGLKGNEQFF
v_gene: TRBV7-2
d_gene: TRBD1
j_gene: TRBJ2-1
abundance: -

CDR3nt: TGTGCCAGTATAAATGGCGGGAGGGCCACCGGGGAGCTGTTTTTT
CDR3aa: CASINGGRATGELFF
v_gene: TRBV19
d_gene: TRBD2
j_gene: TRBJ2-2
abundance: -